A selection of T cell receptor beta chains follows, all from one sample in a study of early T cells in non-severe SARS-CoV-2 infection. TCRdb re-analysed the 5' RACE reads in MiXCR, keeping a single row per CDR3 protein. The sample yields 65,000 to 85,000 distinct CDR3 sequences, 9.5% to 15% seen once. The specimen was whole blood. The source of these receptors is an adult who was a healthcare worker with PCR-confirmed SARS-CoV-2 infection or an uninfected control (not recorded which). Both conserved end residues are part of each CDR3. Fields, in order: clone size, V gene, CDR3 length, D gene, J gene, CDR3 DNA, CDR3 protein. A D gene is named only where the DNA matches it firmly. Some rows have no size entry. The others give once, few or many, or a class for an expanded clone.

few	TRBV29-1	11	.	TRBJ2-7	TGCAGCGTTGAAGATCAGGGCAGGGGGTACTTC	CSVEDQGRGYF
medium-sized	TRBV27	13	.	TRBJ1-5	TGTGCCAGCAGTTTAGGAAGCAATCAGCCCCAGCATTTT	CASSLGSNQPQHF
.	TRBV6-5	15	.	TRBJ2-3	TGTGCCAGCAGTTACTCTGCGGGATCTTTAGATACGCAGTATTTT	CASSYSAGSLDTQYF
few	TRBV9	17	TRBD1	TRBJ2-2	TGTGCCAGCAGCGTGCTTGGACAGGGGGGAAATACCGGGGAGCTGTTTTTT	CASSVLGQGGNTGELFF
few	TRBV14	13	.	TRBJ2-7	TGTGCCAGCAGCCAAGATCCGGGGTACGAGCAGTACTTC	CASSQDPGYEQYF
many	TRBV29-1	16	TRBD1	TRBJ1-2	TGCAGCGTTGTAGGGGACAGGGATAAGGTTGACTATGGCTACACCTTC	CSVVGDRDKVDYGYTF
few	TRBV11-2	14	.	TRBJ1-2	TGTGCCAGCAGCCCCCTCGGCGCGAACTATGGCTACACCTTC	CASSPLGANYGYTF
few	TRBV5-1	16	TRBD1	TRBJ2-2	TGCGCCAGCAGCCCCGGGACAGGGGGCTTCACCGGGGAGCTGTTTTTT	CASSPGTGGFTGELFF
few	TRBV28	13	.	TRBJ2-2	TGTGCCAGCAGACAGCCGAACACCGGGGAGCTGTTTTTT	CASRQPNTGELFF
many	TRBV12-3/TRBV12-4	14	.	TRBJ2-2	TGTGCCAGCAGTTTTGGCAGAAACACCGGGGAGCTGTTTTTT	CASSFGRNTGELFF
few	TRBV10-3	15	.	TRBJ1-3	TGTGCCATCAGTGAGCTCACCTTCTCTGGAAACACCATATATTTT	CAISELTFSGNTIYF
many	TRBV27	14	.	TRBJ2-7	TGTGCCAGCAGCCCACTGGCCCGACGGGGCGAGCAGTACTTC	CASSPLARRGEQYF
.	TRBV7-2	12	.	TRBJ2-5	TGTGCCAGCAGCTTTTTTCAAGAGACCCAGTACTTC	CASSFFQETQYF
few	TRBV12-3/TRBV12-4	14	TRBD1	TRBJ2-4	TGTGCCAGCAGTCGACAGGGGGCAGGGAACATTCAGTACTTC	CASSRQGAGNIQYF
many	TRBV7-2	16	.	TRBJ2-1	TGTGCCAGCAGCTTACGGGCGGCGGCAGGCAACAATGAGCAGTTCTTC	CASSLRAAAGNNEQFF
.	TRBV9	13	.	TRBJ1-2	TGTGCCAGCAGCGGAGCAGGGGCCTATGGCTACACCTTC	CASSGAGAYGYTF
few	TRBV20-1	15	TRBD2	TRBJ2-1	TGCAGTGCTAGAGGCGGGAGGGCCGGGAGGAATGAGCAGTTCTTC	CSARGGRAGRNEQFF
few	TRBV27	15	TRBD1	TRBJ2-2	TGTGCCAGCAGTTTTTCCGGGACAGGGCTCGGGGAGCTGTTTTTT	CASSFSGTGLGELFF
many	TRBV6-5	14	.	TRBJ2-7	TGTGCCAGCAGTTACGGGTCGGCGACCTACGAGCAGTACTTC	CASSYGSATYEQYF
.	TRBV6-1	17	TRBD1	TRBJ2-7	TGTGCCAGCAGAGTTCCGGGACAGGGGCAACTCTCCTACGAGCAGTACTTC	CASRVPGQGQLSYEQYF
.	TRBV14	14	.	TRBJ2-3	TGTGCCAGCAGCCAAGAGGCGGAATTAGATACGCAGTATTTT	CASSQEAELDTQYF
many	TRBV2	16	TRBD1	TRBJ1-2	TGTGCCAGCAGCTTTAGAAGGGACAGCCTTAACTATGGCTACACCTTC	CASSFRRDSLNYGYTF
.	TRBV28	15	.	TRBJ1-6	TGTGCCAGCAGGAAGGGGCAGGGGAGGAATTCACCCCTCCACTTT	CASRKGQGRNSPLHF
few	TRBV27	16	TRBD1	TRBJ1-6	TGTGCCAGCAGTTCGACAGGGGCAATCTATAATTCACCCCTCCACTTT	CASSSTGAIYNSPLHF
.	TRBV4-3	17	TRBD2	TRBJ2-1	TGCGCCAGCAGCCAGGCAGCTAGCGGGAGGGCGGAAAATGAGCAGTTCTTC	CASSQAASGRAENEQFF
few	TRBV2	15	.	TRBJ2-1	TGTGCCAGCAGGATTAGCCCCCGGTCCTACAATGAGCAGTTCTTC	CASRISPRSYNEQFF
many	TRBV12-3/TRBV12-4	11	.	TRBJ2-3	TGTGCCAGCAGTCGAACAGATACGCAGTATTTT	CASSRTDTQYF
.	TRBV27	13	.	TRBJ1-2	TGTGCCAGCAGTTTATCCCCCAAATATGGCTACACCTTC	CASSLSPKYGYTF
.	TRBV15	15	TRBD2	TRBJ2-7	TGTGCCACCAGCAGTGCGGGTTCGGGGGGCTACGAGCAGTACTTC	CATSSAGSGGYEQYF
few	TRBV28	15	TRBD2	TRBJ2-7	TGTGCCAGCAGCCGATCTAGCGGGATCTCCTACGAGCAGTACTTC	CASSRSSGISYEQYF
.	TRBV30	14	.	TRBJ1-4	TGTGCCTGGAGTTCCGGGACTTCTAATGAAAAACTGTTTTTT	CAWSSGTSNEKLFF
many	TRBV6-6	19	.	TRBJ1-5	TGTGCCAGCAGTTACTTCGTGGGTGAGGGAGGGTATAGCAATCAGCCCCAGCATTTT	CASSYFVGEGGYSNQPQHF
.	TRBV6-5	15	TRBD2	TRBJ2-7	TGTGCCAGCAGTCACGGCGGGGGTTTAACCTACGAGCAGTACTTC	CASSHGGGLTYEQYF
many	TRBV7-8	12	TRBD1	TRBJ1-2	TGTGCCAGCAGCTCCAGGGGGACTGGCTACACCTTC	CASSSRGTGYTF
many	TRBV24-1	12	.	TRBJ1-6	TGTGCCACCAGTGATGGTAATTCACCCCTCCACTTT	CATSDGNSPLHF
many	TRBV19	13	.	TRBJ2-1	TGTGCCAGTAGTATACTCCTTAGGAATGAGCAGTTCTTC	CASSILLRNEQFF
few	TRBV29-1	15	.	TRBJ1-4	TGCAGCGTTTCAAACGGGGTGAAGACTAATGAAAAACTGTTTTTT	CSVSNGVKTNEKLFF
many	TRBV24-1	13	TRBD1	TRBJ1-2	TGTGCCACCAGTGATACAGGGGGCTATGGCTACACCTTC	CATSDTGGYGYTF
.	TRBV25-1	13	.	TRBJ2-3	TGTGCCAGCAGTGTCCTCTCCGGGAATACGCAGTATTTT	CASSVLSGNTQYF
many	TRBV24-1	13	.	TRBJ1-2	TGTGCCACCAGTTTAAAACCTAACTATGGCTACACCTTC	CATSLKPNYGYTF
few	TRBV7-2	16	TRBD1	TRBJ1-6	TGTGCCAGCAGCTCGTTAGGGACAGCTTCTAATTCACCCCTCCACTTT	CASSSLGTASNSPLHF
many	TRBV7-9	15	.	TRBJ2-4	TGTGCCAGCAGCCCCCTGTCGCTAGCCAAAAACATTCAGTACTTC	CASSPLSLAKNIQYF
.	TRBV7-9	11	.	TRBJ2-7	TGTGCCAGCAGCGGGGCCTACGAGCAGTACTTC	CASSGAYEQYF
.	TRBV5-4	20	TRBD2	TRBJ2-3	TGTGCCGGCAGTTTTTCTTCGATTGGGGGAGCGGGAGTGATGGCAGATACGCAGTATTTT	CAGSFSSIGGAGVMADTQYF
few	TRBV27	15	TRBD2	TRBJ2-1	TGTGCCAGCAGTTCCAGGACTAGCGGGAGCAATGAGCAGTTCTTC	CASSSRTSGSNEQFF
.	TRBV29-1	12	.	TRBJ1-2	TGCAGCGTTGATGGGCAGAGATATGGCTACACCTTC	CSVDGQRYGYTF
.	TRBV29-1	15	TRBD2	TRBJ2-3	TGCAGCGCATTAGCCGGGACTAGCGGTACAGATACGCAGTATTTT	CSALAGTSGTDTQYF
.	TRBV20-1	14	.	TRBJ2-7	TGCAGTGCTAGTGTTACACCCGGGCCCTACGAGCAGTACTTC	CSASVTPGPYEQYF
.	TRBV29-1	13	TRBD1	TRBJ2-7	TGCAGCGCGAAGGGACAGGGAAGCCACGAGCAGTACTTC	CSAKGQGSHEQYF
.	TRBV2	12	.	TRBJ1-1	TGTGCCAGCAGTGACGCTTTCATTGAAGCTTTCTTT	CASSDAFIEAFF
few	TRBV11-2	15	.	TRBJ2-1	TGTGCCAGCAGACTATCTAGCAACTCCTACAATGAGCAGTTCTTC	CASRLSSNSYNEQFF
.	TRBV7-9	16	TRBD2	TRBJ2-3	TGTGCCAGCAGCTTAGCCGGGACTAGCGGGTCCGATACGCAGTATTTT	CASSLAGTSGSDTQYF
many	TRBV5-1	12	.	TRBJ1-1	TGCGCCAGCAGCTTGTACTCCACTGAAGCTTTCTTT	CASSLYSTEAFF
.	TRBV5-4	16	TRBD2	TRBJ2-7	TGTGCCAGCAGCTTGTTAACTAGCGGGGATGGCTACGAGCAGTACTTC	CASSLLTSGDGYEQYF
many	TRBV20-1	13	.	TRBJ2-5	TGCAGTGCTCCGGAGGCCGGCCGAGTGCGCCAGTACTTC	CSAPEAGRVRQYF
few	TRBV10-3	13	.	TRBJ1-5	TGTGCCATCAGTGCGGAAGTTTCTCAGCCCCAGCATTTT	CAISAEVSQPQHF
.	TRBV6-2/TRBV6-3	13	.	TRBJ2-2	TGTGCCAGCTCCCTGGGGGTGACCGGGGAGCTGTTTTTT	CASSLGVTGELFF
.	TRBV7-2	11	.	TRBJ1-1	TGTGCCAGCAGTCATGGGGAGCAAGCTTTCTTT	CASSHGEQAFF
.	TRBV30	16	TRBD1	TRBJ1-2	TGTGCCTGGAGTACCGGGACAGGGGGCATCATCTATGGCTACACCTTC	CAWSTGTGGIIYGYTF
few	TRBV12-3/TRBV12-4	14	.	TRBJ2-5	TGTGCCAGCAGTTTCGTACGGTTACAAGAGACCCAGTACTTC	CASSFVRLQETQYF